This TCR beta chain was found in a study of low-dose radiotherapy and immunotherapy resistance in tumors. As to time point: before trial treatment. This clonotype occurred many times. Alpha and beta chains were covered, as first-strand cDNA relied on TRAV- and TRBV-specific primers. Both a constant-region primer and a V-primer adapter served to amplify TCRs across around 20 PCR cycles. Via MiXCR, TCRdb re-called the reads, giving one row per CDR3 protein. The data contain 35,000 to 45,000 distinct CDR3 sequences, 25% to 40% of them singletons. Looked up from germline, CDR1 is MDHEN and CDR2 is SYDVKM. Trimming pared 5 bases from V and 3 bases from J, leaving 5 bases between. The length of the CDR3 is 12 residues.

The material sequenced was PBMCs, taken before treatment. This TCR came from a male donor with gallbladder cancer. The chain recombines TRBV28 with TRBJ1-5; no clear D. In DNA form, the CDR3 reads TGTGCCAGCAGTCTTATCAATCAGCCCCAGCATTTT. Its translation is CASSLINQPQHF.